This T cell receptor beta chain emerged from a study of blood T cell repertoires in COVID-19. Turning to the study itself: Whether acute or convalescent, the COVID-19 samples came from the United States, Italy and Spain. T cells, B-cell-depleted T cells, or PBMCs supplied cDNA or gDNA.

Germline V gene sequence: CDR1 SGHRS, CDR2 YFSETQ. The ends were cut back, 0 bases at V and 6 bases at J, with 12 bases in the middle. CDR3 length: 14 residues. In the authors' workflow: Cell counts per sample came from amplifying reference gene primers. Measured with immunoSEQ multiplex PCR; TCRdb has only the in-frame clones, and not every one. Clonal size and the V and J genes are those of that table, whereas D and trimming came from the DNA. The sample has approximately 65,000 clones, approximately 89% seen once. V usage is TRBV5-1 and J usage is TRBJ1-2; D call uncertain. The clonotype comes from a woman aged 50 to 60 with active COVID-19. The specimen was peripheral blood. CDR3 nucleotide sequence: TGCGCCAGCAGCTTGGGCTGGGCTGGCGATGGCTACACCTTC. Residues: CASSLGWAGDGYTF. The full variable domain, completed using reference TRBV5-1 and TRBJ1-2, is KAGVTQTPRYLIKTRGQQVTLSCSPISGHRSVSWYQQTPGQGLQFLFEYFSETQRNKGNFPGRFSGRQFSNSRSEMNVSTLELGDSALYLCASSLGWAGDGYTFGSGTRLTVV.